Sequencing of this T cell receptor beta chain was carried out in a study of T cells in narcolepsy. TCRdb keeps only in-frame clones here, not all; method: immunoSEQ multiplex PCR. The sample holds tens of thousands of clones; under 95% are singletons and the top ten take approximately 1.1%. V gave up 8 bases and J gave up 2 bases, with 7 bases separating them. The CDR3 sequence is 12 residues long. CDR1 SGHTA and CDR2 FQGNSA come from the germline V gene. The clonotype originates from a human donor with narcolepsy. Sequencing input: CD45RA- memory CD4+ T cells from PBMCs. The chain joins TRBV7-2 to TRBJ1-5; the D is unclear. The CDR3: CASATGNQPQHF. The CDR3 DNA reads TGTGCCAGCGCTACTGGCAATCAGCCCCAGCATTTT.